The 18 T cell receptor beta chains below all came from one sample that was sequenced in a study of PD-L1 blockade in urothelial cancer. The assay was immunoSEQ multiplex PCR, and TCRdb's table has in-frame clones only and misses some. The sample carries approximately 100,000 clones, around 82% recorded once. The specimen comprised PBMCs, sampled around atezolizumab (anti-PD-L1) treatment. Receptors originate from a man aged 50 or older with urothelial cancer.

The chain is built from TRBV28 and TRBJ2-7, with TRBD2 matching 7 bases. The CDR3 has 17 amino acids. Germline trimming cut 5 bases from V and 2 bases from J; bases unmatched to any gene: 15. Germline V gene lookup returns CDR1 MDHEN and CDR2 SYDVKM. Here the CDR3 DNA reads TGTGCCAGCAGTCGAGGCGTGGGGGGAGGGAGAGCCTACGAGCAGTACTTC. Residues: CASSRGVGGGRAYEQYF.

In its sample, this clone was seen a few times. The J gene is TRBJ1-2, the V gene TRBV11-2; 9 bases are a match to TRBD1. The CDR3 length is 13 residues. Germline V CDR1 and CDR2: SGHAT, FQNNGV. V lost 6 bases to trimming and J lost 6 bases; unmatched junction nucleotides: 5. DNA of the CDR3: TGTGCCAGCAGGCGGACAGGGGACAATGGCTACACCTTC. Translating gives CASRRTGDNGYTF.

Turning to this clone: A read error is possible here, since a much larger clone lies one base away. The V call is TRBV5-1, the J call TRBJ2-7, with a weak D call TRBD1 (5 bases). The CDR3 is 12 residues long. Deletions cut 0 bases from V and 4 bases from J, with 5 bases between. Germline V gene lookup returns CDR1 SGHRS and CDR2 YFSETQ. The CDR3 coding sequence is TGCGCCAGCAGCTTGGAGGGGTACGAGCAGTACTTC. Translating gives CASSLEGYEQYF.

The rearrangement uses TRBV9 and TRBJ2-1, with D uncertain. Germline CDR1 reads SGDLS; CDR2 reads YYNGEE. V lost 0 bases, J lost 8 bases, and 12 bases lay in between. This CDR3 has 14 amino acids. The DNA for the CDR3 is TGTGCCAGCAGCGTAGGATCGCGAGTTCATGAGCAGTTCTTC. Protein sequence: CASSVGSRVHEQFF.

The chain couples TRBV4-2 to TRBJ2-7; D unclear. The germline CDR1 and CDR2 sequences are LGHNA and YNFKEQ. Trimming shortened V by 0 bases and J by 5 bases, and 11 bases separated the two germline ends. This CDR3 spans 14 amino acids. CDR3 loop: CASSQERSLNEQYF. Written as DNA, the CDR3 is TGTGCCAGCAGCCAAGAGCGAAGTCTTAACGAGCAGTACTTC.

The rearrangement links TRBV28 to TRBJ1-2; D is unresolved. Germline lookup yields CDR1 MDHEN and CDR2 SYDVKM. This CDR3 has 14 amino acids. V lost 2 bases and J 6 bases, leaving 13 bases between the germline ends. CDR3 sequence: CASSLPGNTHGYTF. In DNA, the CDR3 is TGTGCCAGCAGTTTACCAGGAAATACCCATGGCTACACCTTC.

CDR3 nucleotides: TGTGCCAGCAGCCACTATCGGGACAGAAACACAGATACGCAGTATTTT. Its translation: CASSHYRDRNTDTQYF. The chain recombines TRBV6-6 with TRBJ2-3; 7 nucleotides line up with TRBD1. The CDR3 is 16 residues long. The germline gives CDR1 MNHNY, CDR2 SVGAGI (reference sequence). The trim removed 6 bases at V and 2 bases at J, leaving 11 bases unmatched.

The gene calls are TRBV2 and TRBJ2-1; no reliable D call. V was cut by 7 bases and J by 0 bases, with 16 bases left in between. CDR3 length: 16 amino acids. CDR1 and CDR2 (germline): SNHLY, FYNNEI. The CDR3 DNA reads TGTGCCAGCACCCTTTCTGAGGCCCACTCCTACAATGAGCAGTTCTTC. Its protein product is CASTLSEAHSYNEQFF.

Concerning this clone: This same CDR3 is encoded by further DNA sequences in the sample. The chain is built from TRBV2 and TRBJ2-1; D not certain. Trimming took off 6 bases at V and 4 bases at J, with 4 bases between the two ends. CDR1 and CDR2 from the germline V gene are SNHLY and FYNNEI. CDR3 size: 11 residues. CDR3 nucleotides: TGTGCCAGCAGCAGTTACAATGAGCAGTTCTTC. Residues: CASSSYNEQFF.

The chain employs TRBV5-1 and TRBJ2-2; possibly TRBD1 for D (6 bases). Trimming cost V 0 bases and J 0 bases, with 9 bases left between them. The CDR3 consists of 16 residues. In germline, CDR1 is SGHRS, CDR2 YFSETQ. CDR3 sequence reads: CASSLEGQSNTGELFF. The CDR3 DNA reads as TGCGCCAGCAGCTTGGAGGGACAATCGAACACCGGGGAGCTGTTTTTT.

This chain links TRBV2 with TRBJ2-2, with 14 bases fitting TRBD2. CDR3 length: 15 amino acids. The J segment lost 4 bases and the V segment lost 8 bases, leaving 3 bases of the junction unmatched. Germline CDR1 reads SNHLY; CDR2 reads FYNNEI. The DNA of the CDR3 is TGTGCCAGCGGGACTAGCGGGAGTGGCACCGGGGAGCTGTTTTTT. Translating it yields CASGTSGSGTGELFF.

The V and J genes are TRBV5-1 and TRBJ2-2, with a possible D match to TRBD2 (6 bases). The CDR3 is 15 residues long. CDR1 is SGHRS and CDR2 is YFSETQ in the germline V gene. Trimming cost V 4 bases and J 1 base, with 11 bases left between them. CDR3 region: CASSARDLNTGELFF. The CDR3 DNA sequence: TGCGCCAGCAGCGCCCGGGACTTGAACACCGGGGAGCTGTTTTTT.

The V and J genes are TRBV13 and TRBJ2-7; a possible D gene is TRBD1 (6 bases). Germline loops: CDR1 PRHDT, CDR2 FYEKMQ (reference sequence). CDR3 length: 11 amino acids. Trimming stripped 3 bases from V and 7 bases from J, with 7 bases between. CDR3 nucleotide sequence: TGTGCCAGCAGCTTCCAGGGGGAGCAGTACTTC. Translated, it gives CASSFQGEQYF. Complete variable domain (other parts from reference TRBV13 and TRBJ2-7): AAGVIQSPRHLIKEKRETATLKCYPIPRHDTVYWYQQGPGQDPQFLISFYEKMQSDKGSIPDRFSAQQFSDYHSELNMSSLELGDSALYFCASSFQGEQYFGPGTRLTVT.

Comments on this clone: The junction and the germline gene differ at one end; a read error may be behind it. V is TRBV19 and J is TRBJ2-2; tentative D call: TRBD1 (5 bases). The CDR3 is 15 amino acids. CDR1 and CDR2 (germline): LNHDA, SQIVND (reference sequence). The CDR3 spells CASKGVRSNIGELFF. CDR3 bases: TGTGCCAGTAAAGGGGTCAGATCGAACATCGGGGAGCTGTTTTTT.

The chain couples TRBV10-3 to TRBJ1-5; TRBD1 aligns across 7 bases. The germline CDR1 and CDR2 sequences are ENHRY and SYGVKD. Trimming cost V 4 bases and J 7 bases; bases outside gene matches: 4. The CDR3 totals 13 residues. The CDR3 nucleotides read TGTGCCATCAGTGGACAGGGTGGACAGCCCCAGCATTTT. Translating it yields CAISGQGGQPQHF.

V usage is TRBV19 and J usage is TRBJ2-5; a possible D gene is TRBD1 (5 bases). Germline V CDR1 and CDR2: LNHDA, SQIVND (reference sequence). The CDR3 extends over 14 amino acids. Trimming shortened V by 4 bases and J by 1 base, and 10 bases separated the two germline ends. CDR3: CASSTGPLQETQYF. CDR3 DNA: TGTGCCAGTAGTACAGGGCCTCTCCAAGAGACCCAGTACTTC.

On this clone: This same CDR3 is encoded by further DNA sequences in the sample. The chain is built from TRBV5-8 and TRBJ2-5, with 14 nucleotides matching TRBD2. This CDR3 has 16 amino acids. V lost 3 bases, J lost 3 bases, and 4 bases stayed unmatched. Germline V lookup: CDR1 SGHTS, CDR2 YDEGEE. The CDR3 is CASSWGTSGSKETQYF. For the CDR3, the DNA is TGTGCCAGCAGCTGGGGGACTAGCGGGAGTAAAGAGACCCAGTACTTC.

The J gene is TRBJ2-2, the V gene TRBV5-4; TRBD2 agrees at 8 bases. Germline CDR1 is SGHNT and CDR2 is YYREEE (reference sequence). Unmatched junction bases numbered 5, after V lost 3 bases and J lost 7 bases. This CDR3 has 14 amino acids. This CDR3 reads CASSSGGSIGELFF. The CDR3 DNA sequence: TGTGCCAGCAGCTCGGGAGGGTCGATCGGGGAGCTGTTTTTT.